This passage covers 21 T cell receptor beta chains from one sample sequenced in a study of shared clonotypes between healthy human individuals. Generated by immunoSEQ multiplex PCR, the TCRdb table keeps only in-frame clones and is missing some. Among about 1 million clones, about 75% were seen once, and the ten largest hold about 1.5%. The sequenced sample was memory CD4+ T cells sorted from blood. The subset is: CD45RA-negative fraction. The receptors were gathered from a man younger than 35 in good health.

J is TRBJ2-3 and V is TRBV9; 13 nucleotides line up with TRBD2. Germline V lookup: CDR1 SGDLS, CDR2 YYNGEE. The CDR3 is 18 amino acids. The ends lost 3 bases at V and 1 base at J; junction bases unmatched: 8. CDR3 amino acids: CASSAGLAGVIGTDTQYF. The CDR3 nucleotides read TGTGCCAGCAGCGCCGGACTAGCGGGAGTGATTGGCACAGATACGCAGTATTTT.

V usage is TRBV5-1 and J usage is TRBJ2-2, with D tentatively TRBD1 or TRBD2 (6 bases each). V was shortened by 6 bases and J by 4 bases, with 16 bases between the two germline ends. CDR3 length equals 15 residues. CDR1 is SGHRS and CDR2 is YFSETQ in the germline V gene. The DNA of the CDR3 is TGCGCCAGCACACTCAACGGAGGGGGCACCGGGGAGCTGTTTTTT. Its translation: CASTLNGGGTGELFF. The complete variable domain, with remaining parts taken from reference TRBV5-1 and TRBJ2-2, reads KAGVTQTPRYLIKTRGQQVTLSCSPISGHRSVSWYQQTPGQGLQFLFEYFSETQRNKGNFPGRFSGRQFSNSRSEMNVSTLELGDSALYLCASTLNGGGTGELFFGEGSRLTVL.

Of note for this clone: The junction shows a germline mismatch at one end, possibly a read error. The chain has TRBV7-7 and TRBJ2-2; D is undetermined. Germline lookup yields CDR1 SSHAT and CDR2 FNYEAQ (reference sequence). The length of the CDR3 is 13 residues. The CDR3 DNA reads TGTGCTAGCAGCTCGGTCACCACCGGGGAGCTGTTTTTT. It codes for CASSSVTTGELFF.

J is TRBJ2-5 and V is TRBV5-4, with TRBD2 matching over 9 bases. V gave up 7 bases and J gave up 5 bases; unmatched junction bases: 9. This CDR3 contains 14 residues. CDR1 is SGHNT, CDR2 YYREEE, per germline (reference sequence). CDR3 sequence reads: CASGGGGGRETQYF. The CDR3 DNA follows: TGTGCCAGCGGCGGGGGGGGAGGAAGGGAGACCCAGTACTTC. The full variable domain, with the rest looked up from reference TRBV5-4 and TRBJ2-5, is ETGVTQSPTHLIKTRGQQVTLRCSSQSGHNTVSWYQQALGQGPQFIFQYYREEENGRGNFPPRFSGLQFPNYSSELNVNALELDDSALYLCASGGGGGRETQYFGPGTRLLVL.

This chain uses TRBV25-1 with TRBJ1-5; D remains unclear. The ends were cut back, 2 bases at V and 9 bases at J, with 14 bases in the middle. CDR3 size: 14 residues. CDR1 MGHDK and CDR2 SYGVNS come from the germline V gene. The CDR3 loop is CASSEEGPVTPQHF. The DNA of the CDR3 is TGTGCCAGCAGTGAAGAAGGCCCAGTAACGCCCCAGCATTTT.

This clone was seen repeatedly, ten times or more. V is TRBV5-8 and J is TRBJ1-4; 7 bases are shared with TRBD1. The CDR3 length is 16 residues. Looked up from germline, CDR1 is SGHTS and CDR2 is YDEGEE. Trimming at V came to 2 bases and at J to 4 bases, leaving 8 bases not matched to a gene. The CDR3 region has the DNA TGTGCCAGCAGCTTATCTACAGGGGCTTTTAATGAAAAACTGTTTTTT. The encoded protein is CASSLSTGAFNEKLFF.

V usage is TRBV5-1 and J usage is TRBJ2-7; D is unclear. The CDR3 spans 13 residues. Germline CDR1 is SGHRS and CDR2 is YFSETQ. Trimming stripped 4 bases from V and 0 bases from J, with 8 bases between. The CDR3 loop is CASSHQSSYEQYF. CDR3 DNA sequence: TGCGCCAGCAGCCACCAGAGCTCCTACGAGCAGTACTTC.

In nucleotides, the CDR3 is TGTGCCAGCAGCAAAGATCCGAGGGAGACCCAGTACTTC. This sequence encodes CASSKDPRETQYF. The gene calls are TRBV21-1 and TRBJ2-5; TRBD2, the table's D call, lacks a check against the DNA. TRBV21-1 is deemed a pseudogene. This CDR3 region has 13 residues.

This clone was seen a handful of times. V is TRBV11-2 and J is TRBJ2-5; D remains ambiguous. V was pared by 1 base and J by 1 base, with 10 bases between. This CDR3 is built from 15 residues. Germline assignment: CDR1 SGHAT and CDR2 FQNNGV. DNA of the CDR3: TGTGCCAGCAGCTTAGGGCAGATAACCCAAGAGACCCAGTACTTC. Encoded protein: CASSLGQITQETQYF.

The chain employs TRBV4-1 and TRBJ2-6, with no clear D. CDR1 and CDR2 (germline): MGHRA, YSYEKL. There are 13 residues in the CDR3. The V end lost 1 base, the J end lost 2 bases, and 0 bases lay between the germline ends. The CDR3 reads CASSQAGANVLTF. As DNA, the CDR3 is TGCGCCAGCAGCCAAGCTGGGGCCAACGTCCTGACTTTC.

V usage is TRBV13 and J usage is TRBJ2-5, with a weak D call TRBD2 (7 bases). This CDR3 is built from 16 residues. CDR1 and CDR2 (germline): PRHDT, FYEKMQ (reference sequence). Trimming shortened V by 2 bases and J by 5 bases, and 18 bases separated the two germline ends. The CDR3 nucleotides are TGTGCCAGCAGCTTAACGCTAGCGGAGAGGGGGGAGACCCAGTACTTC. It specifies CASSLTLAERGETQYF.

This clone was picked up many times. V usage is TRBV30 and J usage is TRBJ1-2; D is unclear. There are 13 residues in the CDR3. The germline V gene encodes CDR1 GTSNPN and CDR2 SVGIG (reference sequence). Trimming removed 4 bases at V and 0 bases at J, with 9 bases between. The CDR3 is CAWNTEANYGYTF. CDR3 nucleotides: TGTGCCTGGAACACAGAAGCTAACTATGGCTACACCTTC. Complete variable domain (other parts from reference TRBV30 and TRBJ1-2): SQTIHQWPATLVQPVGSPLSLECTVEGTSNPNLYWYRQAAGRGLQLLFYSVGIGQISSEVPQNLSASRPQDRQFILSSKKLLLSDSGFYLCAWNTEANYGYTFGSGTRLTVV.

The chain combines TRBV9 with TRBJ2-3; the match to TRBD2 covers 9 bases. This CDR3 contains 16 residues. The V gene's germline CDR1 is SGDLS and CDR2 YYNGEE. V was clipped by 4 bases and J by 0 bases; unmatched bases: 6. The CDR3 region is CASSPKRGVSTDTQYF. Written as DNA, the CDR3 is TGTGCCAGCAGCCCCAAGCGGGGGGTAAGCACAGATACGCAGTATTTT.

This chain joins TRBV9 and TRBJ2-5, with TRBD1 identical over 10 bases. The CDR3 has 15 residues. Germline V gene lookup returns CDR1 SGDLS and CDR2 YYNGEE. The V and J ends lost 2 bases and 3 bases, in that order; junction bases with no gene match: 4. The CDR3 sequence is CASSVSGTGEETQYF. DNA of the CDR3: TGTGCCAGCAGCGTTTCCGGGACAGGGGAAGAGACCCAGTACTTC.

The genes are TRBV13 and TRBJ2-5; the D gene is possibly TRBD2 (5 bases). V lost 2 bases, J lost 5 bases, and 9 bases lay in between. CDR1 is PRHDT, CDR2 FYEKMQ, per germline (reference sequence). The CDR3 has 13 amino acids. CDR3 nucleotide sequence: TGTGCCAGCAGCTTAAATCCGGGGGAGACCCAGTACTTC. As protein: CASSLNPGETQYF.

The genes are TRBV5-5 and TRBJ2-3, with 11 bases matching TRBD2. The ends lost 3 bases at V and 3 bases at J; junction bases unmatched: 15. CDR1 and CDR2 from the germline V gene are SGHKS and YYEKEE (reference sequence). CDR3 length: 19 residues. CDR3 loop: CASSSPRVAGGLGTDTQYF. The CDR3 DNA is TGTGCCAGCAGCTCCCCGAGGGTAGCGGGGGGGCTGGGGACAGATACGCAGTATTTT.

The chain is built from TRBV7-2 and TRBJ2-7; 8 bases agree with TRBD1. Germline CDR1 SGHTA, CDR2 FQGNSA. CDR3 length: 14 residues. Trimming removed 5 bases from V and 7 bases from J; junction bases left unmatched: 10. As DNA, the CDR3 is TGTGCCAGCAGCCAGGGGGCCGGGAGTAGGGAGCAGTACTTC. Its translation is CASSQGAGSREQYF.

V gene TRBV5-4 combines with J gene TRBJ2-7; the D is unclear. CDR3 size: 13 residues. Germline V gene sequence: CDR1 SGHNT, CDR2 YYREEE (reference sequence). Trimming stripped 2 bases from V and 3 bases from J, with 9 bases between. The CDR3 reads CASSFFNRYEQYF. Written as DNA, the CDR3 is TGTGCCAGCAGCTTCTTCAACCGCTACGAGCAGTACTTC. Based on the CDR3 plus reference TRBV5-4 and TRBJ2-7, the full variable domain is ETGVTQSPTHLIKTRGQQVTLRCSSQSGHNTVSWYQQALGQGPQFIFQYYREEENGRGNFPPRFSGLQFPNYSSELNVNALELDDSALYLCASSFFNRYEQYFGPGTRLTVT.

The chain couples TRBV28 to TRBJ1-5, with D possibly TRBD1 on 6 matching bases. V gave up 3 bases and J gave up 3 bases, with 12 bases separating them. The CDR3 runs to 15 residues. CDR1 and CDR2 (germline): MDHEN, SYDVKM. DNA of the CDR3: TGTGCCAGCAGTTTTCTGGGGGCTATCAATCAGCCCCAGCATTTT. It is translated as CASSFLGAINQPQHF.

The J gene is TRBJ2-2, the V gene TRBV28; perhaps TRBD1 as D (5 bases). V lost 5 bases to trimming and J lost 7 bases, with 8 bases between them. The CDR3 is 12 amino acids. The V gene's germline CDR1 is MDHEN and CDR2 SYDVKM. Written as DNA, the CDR3 is TGTGCCAGCAGTCAAGGGGACGGGGAGCTGTTTTTT. Translated, it gives CASSQGDGELFF.

J is TRBJ2-3 and V is TRBV21-1; the table gives TRBD2 as D, unverified against the DNA. TRBV21-1 is marked as a pseudogene. The CDR3 sequence is 12 residues long. The CDR3 coding sequence is TGTGCCAGCAGCCATCAAGCGGGAGGGCCGTATTTT. Its translation is CASSHQAGGPYF.